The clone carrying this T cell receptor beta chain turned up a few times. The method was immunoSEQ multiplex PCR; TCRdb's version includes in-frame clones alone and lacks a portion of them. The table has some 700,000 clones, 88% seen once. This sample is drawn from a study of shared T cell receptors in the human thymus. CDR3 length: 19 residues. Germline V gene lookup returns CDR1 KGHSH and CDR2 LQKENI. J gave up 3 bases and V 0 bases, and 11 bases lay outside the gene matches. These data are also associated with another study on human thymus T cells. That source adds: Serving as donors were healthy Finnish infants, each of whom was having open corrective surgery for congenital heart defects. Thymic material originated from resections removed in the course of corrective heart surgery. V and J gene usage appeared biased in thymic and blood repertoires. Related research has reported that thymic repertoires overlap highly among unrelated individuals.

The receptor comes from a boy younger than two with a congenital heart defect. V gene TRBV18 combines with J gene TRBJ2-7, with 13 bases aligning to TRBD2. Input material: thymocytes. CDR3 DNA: TGTGCCAGCTCACCACCGACCGGACTAGCGGGAGACCCGTTCTACGAGCAGTACTTC. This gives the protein CASSPPTGLAGDPFYEQYF. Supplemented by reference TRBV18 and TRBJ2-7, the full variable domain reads NAGVMQNPRHLVRRRGQEARLRCSPMKGHSHVYWYRQLPEEGLKFMVYLQKENIIDESGMPKERFSAEFPKEGPSILRIQQVVRGDSAAYFCASSPPTGLAGDPFYEQYFGPGTRLTVT.